The 13 T cell receptor beta chains in this list originate from one sample, sequenced in a study of shared clonotypes between healthy human individuals. Repertoires were generated with immunoSEQ multiplex PCR, while TCRdb's copy carries only in-frame clones and drops some. The sample records more than 600,000 clones, roughly nine tenths being singletons. CD45RO-negative, CCR7-positively selected cells formed the naive CD8 fraction, excluding terminally differentiated effector memory CD45RA+ cells. Sequences were obtained from naive CD8+ T cells sorted from blood. All receptors derive from a man aged 25-45 years in good health.

The V gene is TRBV7-9, the J gene TRBJ2-5, with TRBD1 matching over 7 bases. The germline gives CDR1 SEHNR, CDR2 FQNEAQ (reference sequence). Trimming cost V 1 base and J 2 bases; bases outside gene matches: 4. This CDR3 comprises 15 residues. CDR3 region: CASSLVGGQQETQYF. The CDR3 DNA follows: TGTGCCAGCAGCTTAGTTGGGGGACAGCAAGAGACCCAGTACTTC.

The V call is TRBV28, the J call TRBJ2-1, with D tentatively TRBD1 (7 bases). CDR1 is MDHEN and CDR2 is SYDVKM in the germline V gene. This CDR3 is built from 19 residues. The V end lost 4 bases, the J end lost 2 bases, and 24 bases lay between the germline ends. CDR3 coding DNA: TGTGCCAGCAGTTACAGGGGAACCGGGACTCTAATAGCCTACAATGAGCAGTTCTTC. Residues: CASSYRGTGTLIAYNEQFF.

This chain connects TRBV13 to TRBJ1-1, with a possible D match to TRBD1 (5 bases). The CDR3 covers 15 residues. Germline V gene data show CDR1 as PRHDT and CDR2 as FYEKMQ (reference sequence). V was shortened by 0 bases and J by 1 base, with 9 bases between the two germline ends. CDR3 coding DNA: TGTGCCAGCAGCTTAGGTTCGGACACGAACACTGAAGCTTTCTTT. This codes for CASSLGSDTNTEAFF.

The chain recombines TRBV11-2 with TRBJ2-4; D is uncertain. The germline gives CDR1 SGHAT, CDR2 FQNNGV. The CDR3 runs to 16 residues. The V gene lost 1 base and the J gene lost 0 bases, with 10 bases spanning the gap. The CDR3 DNA is TGTGCCAGCAGCTTAGGGATTGGGGAAGCCAAAAACATTCAGTACTTC. The encoded protein is CASSLGIGEAKNIQYF.

This clone was seen only once. This sample includes further DNA sequences coding for the same CDR3. The chain combines TRBV27 with TRBJ2-1, with D tentatively TRBD2 (6 bases). Germline V gene data show CDR1 as MNHEY and CDR2 as SMNVEV (reference sequence). The CDR3 covers 13 residues. Trimming removed 2 bases at V and 5 bases at J, with 7 bases between. As DNA, the CDR3 is TGTGCCAGCAGTTTACGGACTAACAATGAGCAGTTCTTC. Its translation is CASSLRTNNEQFF.

The J gene is TRBJ1-1, the V gene TRBV6-5; a possible D gene is TRBD1 (5 bases). The germline V gene has CDR1 MNHEY and CDR2 SVGAGI. Trimming left V 2 bases short and J 5 bases short, with 12 bases between. The length of the CDR3 is 14 residues. CDR3 sequence reads: CASSYRGTGTEAFF. The CDR3 DNA follows: TGTGCCAGCAGTTACAGGGGAACTGGGACTGAAGCTTTCTTT.

This chain uses TRBV7-9 with TRBJ2-1; the match to TRBD2 covers 14 bases. V gave up 5 bases and J gave up 4 bases; unmatched junction bases: 4. Germline CDR1 is SEHNR and CDR2 is FQNEAQ (reference sequence). CDR3 length: 16 amino acids. The CDR3 nucleotides are TGTGCCAGCAGCCTGACTAGCGGGAGGGTTTACAATGAGCAGTTCTTC. It codes for CASSLTSGRVYNEQFF.

This clone has a single count. Within the sample, other DNA sequences also encode this same CDR3. The chain recombines TRBV6-6 with TRBJ1-5; no clear D gene. Germline CDR1 and CDR2: MNHNY and SVGAGI (reference sequence). This CDR3 region has 13 residues. Trimming took off 10 bases at V and 0 bases at J, with 10 bases between the two ends. The DNA for the CDR3 is TGTGCCACCACACCGAATAGCAATCAGCCCCAGCATTTT. Encoded protein: CATTPNSNQPQHF.

The chain couples TRBV9 to TRBJ2-2, with D hard to call. Germline V CDR1 and CDR2: SGDLS, YYNGEE. The V and J ends lost 0 bases and 2 bases respectively, with 8 bases between them. The CDR3 runs 15 residues. CDR3: CASSVVGDNTGELFF. CDR3 sequence (DNA): TGTGCCAGCAGCGTAGTGGGCGACAACACCGGGGAGCTGTTTTTT. The full variable domain, in which reference TRBV9 and TRBJ2-2 provide the parts outside the CDR3, is DSGVTQTPKHLITATGQRVTLRCSPRSGDLSVYWYQQSLDQGLQFLIQYYNGEERAKGNILERFSAQQFPDLHSELNLSSLELGDSALYFCASSVVGDNTGELFFGEGSRLTVL.

The chain combines TRBV18 with TRBJ1-1; D gene ambiguous. The CDR3 consists of 13 residues. CDR1 is KGHSH, CDR2 LQKENI, per germline. Trimming stripped 6 bases from V and 3 bases from J, with 11 bases between. The CDR3, as DNA: TGTGCCAGCTCCGAGCAGAAATACACTGAAGCTTTCTTT. It is translated as CASSEQKYTEAFF.

This rearrangement joins TRBV5-8 to TRBJ2-3, with TRBD2 matching over 12 bases. The CDR3 spans 15 residues. V lost 4 bases to trimming and J lost 4 bases; unmatched junction nucleotides: 4. The V gene's germline CDR1 is SGHTS and CDR2 YDEGEE. CDR3 bases: TGTGCCAGCAGCGATCTAGCGGGAGGGGCAGATACGCAGTATTTT. It encodes CASSDLAGGADTQYF.

V gene TRBV19 combines with J gene TRBJ2-1; 9 bases match TRBD2. Unmatched junction bases numbered 11, after V lost 6 bases and J lost 8 bases. The germline CDR1 and CDR2 sequences are LNHDA and SQIVND (reference sequence). The CDR3 consists of 15 residues. The CDR3 reads CASSANLGLAHEQFF. The CDR3 DNA reads TGTGCCAGTAGCGCCAATCTGGGACTAGCACATGAGCAGTTCTTC.

This sequence joins TRBV10-2 and TRBJ2-1, with D possibly matching TRBD2 (6 bases). Trimming took 4 bases from V and 2 from J, leaving 9 bases between them. The CDR3 spans 14 residues. The germline CDR1 and CDR2 sequences are WSHSY and SAAADI. CDR3 coding DNA: TGCGCCAGCAGTGTGTCTAGCGCCTACAATGAGCAGTTCTTC. Protein product: CASSVSSAYNEQFF.